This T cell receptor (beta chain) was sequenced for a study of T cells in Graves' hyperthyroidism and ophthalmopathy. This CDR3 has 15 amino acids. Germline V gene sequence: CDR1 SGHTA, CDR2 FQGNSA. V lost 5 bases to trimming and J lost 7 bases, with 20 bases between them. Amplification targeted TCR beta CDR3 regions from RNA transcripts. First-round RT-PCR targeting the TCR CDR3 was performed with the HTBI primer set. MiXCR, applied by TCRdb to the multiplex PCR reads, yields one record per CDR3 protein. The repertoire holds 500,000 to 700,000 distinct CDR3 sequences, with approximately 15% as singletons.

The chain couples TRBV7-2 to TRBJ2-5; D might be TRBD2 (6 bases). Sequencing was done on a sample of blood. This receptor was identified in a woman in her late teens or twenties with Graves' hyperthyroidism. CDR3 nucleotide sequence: TGTGCCAGCAGCCCAGACCGGGGTACCGGGGGGACCCAGTACTTC. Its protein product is CASSPDRGTGGTQYF.